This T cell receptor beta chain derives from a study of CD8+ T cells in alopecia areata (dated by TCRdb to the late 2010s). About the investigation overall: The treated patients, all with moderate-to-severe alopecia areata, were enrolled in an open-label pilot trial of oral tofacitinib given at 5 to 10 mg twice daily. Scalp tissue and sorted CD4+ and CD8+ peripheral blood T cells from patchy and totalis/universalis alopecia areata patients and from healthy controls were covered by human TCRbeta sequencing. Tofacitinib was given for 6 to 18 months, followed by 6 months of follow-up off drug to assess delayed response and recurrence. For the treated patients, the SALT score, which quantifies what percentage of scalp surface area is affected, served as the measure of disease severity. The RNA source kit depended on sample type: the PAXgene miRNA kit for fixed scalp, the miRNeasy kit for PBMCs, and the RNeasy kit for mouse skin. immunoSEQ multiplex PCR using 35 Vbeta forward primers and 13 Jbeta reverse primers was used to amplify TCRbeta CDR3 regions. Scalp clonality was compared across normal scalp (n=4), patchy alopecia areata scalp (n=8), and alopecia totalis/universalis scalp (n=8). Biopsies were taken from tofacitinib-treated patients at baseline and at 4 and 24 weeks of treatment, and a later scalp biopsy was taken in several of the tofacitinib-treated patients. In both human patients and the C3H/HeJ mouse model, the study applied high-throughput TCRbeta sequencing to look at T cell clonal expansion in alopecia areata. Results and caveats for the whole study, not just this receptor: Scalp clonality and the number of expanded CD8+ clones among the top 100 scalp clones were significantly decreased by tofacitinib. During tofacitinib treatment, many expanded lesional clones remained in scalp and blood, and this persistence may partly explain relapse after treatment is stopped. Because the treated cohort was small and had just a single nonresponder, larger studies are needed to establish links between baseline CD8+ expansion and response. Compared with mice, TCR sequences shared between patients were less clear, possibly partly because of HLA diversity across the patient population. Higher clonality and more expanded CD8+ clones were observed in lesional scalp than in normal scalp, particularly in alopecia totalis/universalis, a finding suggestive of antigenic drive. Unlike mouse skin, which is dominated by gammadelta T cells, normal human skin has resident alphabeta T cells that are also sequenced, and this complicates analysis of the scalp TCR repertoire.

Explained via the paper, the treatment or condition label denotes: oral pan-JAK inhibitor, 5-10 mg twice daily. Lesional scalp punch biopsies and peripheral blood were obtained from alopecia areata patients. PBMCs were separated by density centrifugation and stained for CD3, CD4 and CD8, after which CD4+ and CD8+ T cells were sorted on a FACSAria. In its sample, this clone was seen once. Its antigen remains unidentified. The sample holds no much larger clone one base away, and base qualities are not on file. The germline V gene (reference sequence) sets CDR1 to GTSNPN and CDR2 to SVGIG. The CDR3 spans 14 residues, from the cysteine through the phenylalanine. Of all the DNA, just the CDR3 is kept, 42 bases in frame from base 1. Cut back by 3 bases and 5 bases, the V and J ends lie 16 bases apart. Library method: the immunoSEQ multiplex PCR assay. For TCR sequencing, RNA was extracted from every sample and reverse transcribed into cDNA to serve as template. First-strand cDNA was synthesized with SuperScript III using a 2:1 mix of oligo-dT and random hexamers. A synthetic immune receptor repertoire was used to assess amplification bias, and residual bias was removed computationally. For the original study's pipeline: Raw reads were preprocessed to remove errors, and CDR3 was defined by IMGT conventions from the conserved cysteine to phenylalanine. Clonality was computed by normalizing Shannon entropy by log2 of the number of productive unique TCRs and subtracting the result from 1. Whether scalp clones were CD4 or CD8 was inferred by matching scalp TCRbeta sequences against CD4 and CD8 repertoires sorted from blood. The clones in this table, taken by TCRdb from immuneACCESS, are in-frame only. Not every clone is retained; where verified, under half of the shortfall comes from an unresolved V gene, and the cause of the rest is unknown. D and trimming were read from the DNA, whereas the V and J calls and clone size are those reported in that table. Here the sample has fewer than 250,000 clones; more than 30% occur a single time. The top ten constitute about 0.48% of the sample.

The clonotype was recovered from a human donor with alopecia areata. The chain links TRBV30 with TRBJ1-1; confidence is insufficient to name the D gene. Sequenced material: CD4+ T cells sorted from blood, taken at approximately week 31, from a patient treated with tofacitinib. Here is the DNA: TGTGCCTGGAGCCCTCCCCGGGCGCGGACTGAAGCTTTCTTT. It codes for CAWSPPRARTEAFF.